This TCR beta chain was profiled in a study of blood T cell repertoires in COVID-19. Study-wide background: The United States, Italy and Spain were the sources of the acute and convalescent COVID-19 samples. T cells, B-cell-depleted T cells, or PBMCs supplied cDNA or gDNA.

Authors' processing steps: Amplification of reference gene primers provided the estimated nucleated cell counts. Some clones are missing from TCRdb's copy, which holds only in-frame ones; the method was immunoSEQ multiplex PCR. That table gives V, J and clone size, and the DNA gave D and trimming. The sample includes about 58,000 clones, 88% seen only once; the top ten take about a fifth. V dropped 2 bases and J dropped 2; count of bases not matched to a gene: 2. CDR3 length: 15 amino acids. Germline CDR1 and CDR2: SGHNT and YYREEE (reference sequence). The sequence derives from a woman aged 50 to 60 with active or convalescent COVID-19. The chain couples TRBV5-4 to TRBJ2-2, with TRBD1 matching over 8 bases. The sequencing input was peripheral blood. The CDR3 nucleotides are TGTGCCAGCAGCTTTCAGGGGGCCAACACCGGGGAGCTGTTTTTT. Its protein is CASSFQGANTGELFF.